This T cell receptor (beta chain) is drawn from a study of blood T cell repertoires in COVID-19. The assay was immunoSEQ multiplex PCR, and TCRdb's table has in-frame clones only and misses some. The data contain about 160,000 clones, around nine tenths of them singletons. From germline, CDR1 is KGHSH and CDR2 LQKENI. CDR3 length: 15 amino acids. V gave up 3 bases and J gave up 0 bases, with 9 bases separating them. The sequenced sample was peripheral blood. The chain recombines TRBV18 with TRBJ2-1; D is unresolved. The clonotype originates from a woman aged 70-85 years with COVID-19, enrolled during active disease. The CDR3 loop is CASSPERSSYNEQFF. Here the CDR3 DNA reads TGTGCCAGCTCACCGGAACGGAGCTCCTACAATGAGCAGTTCTTC.